The clone carrying this TCR beta chain turned up a few times. Antigen unknown. These data originate in a study of T cells in Graves' hyperthyroidism and ophthalmopathy. Regarding the study as a whole: In the analysis, a 13 V-J model separated ophthalmopathy from stable hyperthyroidism.

Over 18 months, lack of ophthalmopathy progression marked Graves' hyperthyroidism as stable. Patients aged 18 to 65 had newly diagnosed hyperthyroidism lasting under 2 months. Not enrolled were patients with uncontrolled infection, other autoimmune disease, pregnancy or lactation. Germline V gives CDR1 KGHSH, CDR2 LQKENI. There are 17 residues in the CDR3. Trimming at V came to 3 bases and at J to 3 bases, leaving 13 bases not matched to a gene. Amplification of TCR beta CDR3 regions used RNA as the template. Primed by the HTBI set, a first-round RT-PCR was run on the TCR CDR3. TCRdb re-called the multiplex PCR reads through MiXCR, storing one row per CDR3 protein. The sample holds approximately 640,000 distinct CDR3 sequences, 17% seen once.

Sequencing was performed on blood. The source of this sequence is a man aged 50-59 years with Graves' hyperthyroidism. The chain couples TRBV18 to TRBJ2-7; 8 bases are a match to TRBD2. CDR3 in DNA: TGTGCCAGCTCACCTCCTACTTATAGCGGGGCGAGCTACGAGCAGTACTTC. Translating it yields CASSPPTYSGASYEQYF.